The source of this TCR beta chain is a study of early T cells in non-severe SARS-CoV-2 infection (dated by TCRdb to the early 2020s). For the wider study: TCR sequencing used bulk RNA from unsorted whole blood, so alpha and beta chains could not be paired.

V and J are truncated by 1 base and 1 base respectively, leaving an intervening sequence of 6 bases. The CDR3 spans 15 residues, from the cysteine through the phenylalanine. The retained sequence is limited to the CDR3, 45 bases, with the frame set at the first base. CDR1 SGHRS and CDR2 YFSETQ are derived from the germline V gene. The method behind the library was 5' RACE. Instrument on record: NextSeq 500. The TCR library protocol attached unique molecular identifiers to individual cDNA molecules to correct for sequencing error and PCR bias. Sequencing covered both TCR alpha and beta chains, and within each sample the abundances of alpha and beta sequences were tightly co-correlated. Regarding the original processing steps: Decombinator V4 was used to perform V gene, J gene and CDR3 annotation of TCR sequences. TCRs were defined as expanded if a significant change between any two time points was detected under a Poisson model with p below 0.0001. TCR abundances were normalised to the total number of TCRs sequenced in each sample and reported as counts per million. TRAV1-2 paired with TRAJ12, TRAJ20 or TRAJ33 defined MAIT TCRs, while TRAV10 paired with TRAJ18 defined iNKT TCRs. A search of VDJdb, accessed on 1 November 2021, was run for TCRs annotated to CMV, EBV and SARS-CoV-2, with TCRs annotated for multiple antigens excluded. TCRdb reworked the public reads: Q25 trimming with fastp, MiXCR clone assembly, productive beta chains retained. Here each entry gathers all rows of one CDR3 protein and keeps the most common genes and DNA. The V and J calls here are based on TCRdb, not the publication. This sample has fewer than 80,000 distinct CDR3 sequences in its table, and 12% of those were observed once. The ten largest clones represent over 1% of the sample.

With regard to this clonotype: Its cognate antigen has yet to be identified. Base quality data are lacking; no much larger clone is found one base away.

Set within a cohort of healthcare workers in London, UK, this nested case-control study involved weekly PCR testing of nasopharyngeal swabs along with blood sampling. Healthcare workers were recruited during the week of the UK lockdown, between 23 and 31 March 2020, and followed weekly for up to about 15 weeks. Study-level results and caveats: Matching against VDJdb was skewed toward anti-spike CD8 responses, likely underestimated virus-specific expansions, and missed private and CD4 specificities.

This clonotype originated in an adult who was a healthcare worker with PCR-confirmed SARS-CoV-2 infection or an uninfected control (not recorded which). The donor label of this sample is uncertain. The rearranged segments are TRBV5-1 and TRBJ2-6; no confident D gene assignment can be made. Sample: whole blood, taken at baseline. The DNA sequence reads TGCGCCAGCAGCTTGTCCACATCTGGGGCCAACGTCCTGACTTTC. This translates into CASSLSTSGANVLTF.